The present T cell receptor (beta chain) was sequenced within a study of cytomegalovirus exposure and HLA in healthy donors. Study-wide results and limits: Across HLA loci, a later analysis found differing TCR association rates, with DRB1 most and HLA-C fewest. An analysis done earlier found most TCR beta V segments productive about 87% or about 30% of the time. Later on, a genetic analysis was performed. It linked a missense variant in DCLRE1C with V- and J-gene trimming of TCR beta. Within a later analysis, the majority of CMV-associated TCR beta chains appeared HLA-restricted.

There are 17 residues in the CDR3. Germline V lookup: CDR1 GTSNPN, CDR2 SVGIG (reference sequence). The V gene lost 0 bases and the J gene lost 3 bases, with 21 bases spanning the gap. The PCR used 60 Vbeta and 13 Jbeta primers. Here immunoSEQ multiplex PCR was the method, and the copy in TCRdb shows in-frame clones only, minus some. The table lists about 160,000 clones, approximately 76% of them singletons. Regarding this clone: Its antigen is as yet unknown.

Sequencing input: PBMCs. The V call is TRBV30, the J call TRBJ2-7, with D possibly matching TRBD2 (5 bases). The TCR was taken from a female donor in good health and CMV-seronegative. The CDR3 DNA reads as TGTGCCTGGAGTGTACGATTCTCGGCGGGTCGAAGCTACGAGCAGTACTTC. This translates into CAWSVRFSAGRSYEQYF.